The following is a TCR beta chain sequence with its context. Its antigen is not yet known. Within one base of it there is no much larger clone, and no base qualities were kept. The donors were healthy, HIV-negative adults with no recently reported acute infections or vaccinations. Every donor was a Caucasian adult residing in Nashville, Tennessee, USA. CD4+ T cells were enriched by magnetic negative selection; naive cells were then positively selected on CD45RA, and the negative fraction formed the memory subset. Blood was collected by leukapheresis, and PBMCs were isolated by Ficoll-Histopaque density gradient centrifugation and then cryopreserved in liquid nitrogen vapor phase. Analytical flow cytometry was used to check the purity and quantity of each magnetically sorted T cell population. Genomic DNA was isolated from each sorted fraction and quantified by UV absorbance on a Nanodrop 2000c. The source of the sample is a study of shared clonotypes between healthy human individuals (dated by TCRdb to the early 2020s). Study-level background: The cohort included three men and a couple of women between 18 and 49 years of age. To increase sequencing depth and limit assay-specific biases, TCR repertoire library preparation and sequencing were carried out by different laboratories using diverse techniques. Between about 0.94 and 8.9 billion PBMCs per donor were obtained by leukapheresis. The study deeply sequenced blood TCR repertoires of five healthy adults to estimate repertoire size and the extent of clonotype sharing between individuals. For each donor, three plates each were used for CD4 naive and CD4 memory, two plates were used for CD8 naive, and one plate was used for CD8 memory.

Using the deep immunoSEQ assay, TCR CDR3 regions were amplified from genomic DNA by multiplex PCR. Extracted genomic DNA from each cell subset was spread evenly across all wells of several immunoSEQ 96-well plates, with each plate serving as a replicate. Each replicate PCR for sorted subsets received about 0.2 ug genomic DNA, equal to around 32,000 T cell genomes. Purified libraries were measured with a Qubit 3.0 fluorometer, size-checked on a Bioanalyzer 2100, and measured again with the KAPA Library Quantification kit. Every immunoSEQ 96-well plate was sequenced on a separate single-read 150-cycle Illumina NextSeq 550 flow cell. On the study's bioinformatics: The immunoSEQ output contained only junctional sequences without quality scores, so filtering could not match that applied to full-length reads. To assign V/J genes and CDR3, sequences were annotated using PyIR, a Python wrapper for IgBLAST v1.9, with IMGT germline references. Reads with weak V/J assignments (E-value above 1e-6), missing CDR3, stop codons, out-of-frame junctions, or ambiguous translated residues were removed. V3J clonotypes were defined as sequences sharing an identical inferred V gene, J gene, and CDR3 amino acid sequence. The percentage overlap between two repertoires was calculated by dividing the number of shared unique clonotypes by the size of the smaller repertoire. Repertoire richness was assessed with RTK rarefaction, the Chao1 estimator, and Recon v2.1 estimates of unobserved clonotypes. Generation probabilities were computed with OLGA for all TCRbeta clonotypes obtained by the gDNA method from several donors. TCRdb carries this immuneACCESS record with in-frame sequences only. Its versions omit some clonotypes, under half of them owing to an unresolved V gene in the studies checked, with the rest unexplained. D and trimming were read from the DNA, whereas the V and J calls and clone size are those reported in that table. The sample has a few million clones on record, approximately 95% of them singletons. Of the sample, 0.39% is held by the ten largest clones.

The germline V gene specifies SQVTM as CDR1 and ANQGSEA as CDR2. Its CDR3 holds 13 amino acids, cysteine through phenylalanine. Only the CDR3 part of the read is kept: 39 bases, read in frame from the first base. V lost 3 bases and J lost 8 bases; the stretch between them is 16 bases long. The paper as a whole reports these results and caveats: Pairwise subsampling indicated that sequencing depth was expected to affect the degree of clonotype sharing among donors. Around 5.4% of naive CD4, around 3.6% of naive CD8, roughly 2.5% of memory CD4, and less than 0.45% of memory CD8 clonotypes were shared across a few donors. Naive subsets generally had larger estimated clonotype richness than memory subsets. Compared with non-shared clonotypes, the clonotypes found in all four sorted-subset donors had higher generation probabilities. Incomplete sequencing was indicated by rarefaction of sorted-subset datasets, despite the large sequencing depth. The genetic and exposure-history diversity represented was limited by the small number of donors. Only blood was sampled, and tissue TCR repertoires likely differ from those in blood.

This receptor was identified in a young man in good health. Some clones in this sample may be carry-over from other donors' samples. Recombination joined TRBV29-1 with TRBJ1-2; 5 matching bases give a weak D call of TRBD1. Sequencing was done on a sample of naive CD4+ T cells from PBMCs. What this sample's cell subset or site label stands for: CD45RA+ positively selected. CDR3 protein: CSVESPRGRGYTF. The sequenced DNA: TGCAGCGTTGAGTCCCCTAGGGGACGGGGCTACACCTTC.